This TCR beta chain emerged from a study of blood T cells in healthy people across ages. Alongside a J-beta primer mix, a sample-barcoded 5' primer served in a second PCR lasting 7 to 11 cycles. TCRdb fed the 5' RACE reads into MiXCR, producing one record per CDR3 protein. The sample comprises about 1,600,000 distinct CDR3 sequences, 40% to 50% of which are singletons, and 6.5% to 10% rests with the top ten. In germline, CDR1 is MDHEN, CDR2 SYDVKM. CDR3 size: 15 residues. This chain uses TRBV28 with TRBJ2-5; possible D gene TRBD1, 6 bases. With the DNA end fitting TRBJ2-7 better, the J assignment may be wrong. This sequence originates from a young woman in good health. The specimen sequenced was blood. The CDR3 region has the DNA TGTGCCAGCAGTTTCACACATACAGGGATCCACGAGCAGTACTTC. Translation gives CASSFTHTGIHEQYF.